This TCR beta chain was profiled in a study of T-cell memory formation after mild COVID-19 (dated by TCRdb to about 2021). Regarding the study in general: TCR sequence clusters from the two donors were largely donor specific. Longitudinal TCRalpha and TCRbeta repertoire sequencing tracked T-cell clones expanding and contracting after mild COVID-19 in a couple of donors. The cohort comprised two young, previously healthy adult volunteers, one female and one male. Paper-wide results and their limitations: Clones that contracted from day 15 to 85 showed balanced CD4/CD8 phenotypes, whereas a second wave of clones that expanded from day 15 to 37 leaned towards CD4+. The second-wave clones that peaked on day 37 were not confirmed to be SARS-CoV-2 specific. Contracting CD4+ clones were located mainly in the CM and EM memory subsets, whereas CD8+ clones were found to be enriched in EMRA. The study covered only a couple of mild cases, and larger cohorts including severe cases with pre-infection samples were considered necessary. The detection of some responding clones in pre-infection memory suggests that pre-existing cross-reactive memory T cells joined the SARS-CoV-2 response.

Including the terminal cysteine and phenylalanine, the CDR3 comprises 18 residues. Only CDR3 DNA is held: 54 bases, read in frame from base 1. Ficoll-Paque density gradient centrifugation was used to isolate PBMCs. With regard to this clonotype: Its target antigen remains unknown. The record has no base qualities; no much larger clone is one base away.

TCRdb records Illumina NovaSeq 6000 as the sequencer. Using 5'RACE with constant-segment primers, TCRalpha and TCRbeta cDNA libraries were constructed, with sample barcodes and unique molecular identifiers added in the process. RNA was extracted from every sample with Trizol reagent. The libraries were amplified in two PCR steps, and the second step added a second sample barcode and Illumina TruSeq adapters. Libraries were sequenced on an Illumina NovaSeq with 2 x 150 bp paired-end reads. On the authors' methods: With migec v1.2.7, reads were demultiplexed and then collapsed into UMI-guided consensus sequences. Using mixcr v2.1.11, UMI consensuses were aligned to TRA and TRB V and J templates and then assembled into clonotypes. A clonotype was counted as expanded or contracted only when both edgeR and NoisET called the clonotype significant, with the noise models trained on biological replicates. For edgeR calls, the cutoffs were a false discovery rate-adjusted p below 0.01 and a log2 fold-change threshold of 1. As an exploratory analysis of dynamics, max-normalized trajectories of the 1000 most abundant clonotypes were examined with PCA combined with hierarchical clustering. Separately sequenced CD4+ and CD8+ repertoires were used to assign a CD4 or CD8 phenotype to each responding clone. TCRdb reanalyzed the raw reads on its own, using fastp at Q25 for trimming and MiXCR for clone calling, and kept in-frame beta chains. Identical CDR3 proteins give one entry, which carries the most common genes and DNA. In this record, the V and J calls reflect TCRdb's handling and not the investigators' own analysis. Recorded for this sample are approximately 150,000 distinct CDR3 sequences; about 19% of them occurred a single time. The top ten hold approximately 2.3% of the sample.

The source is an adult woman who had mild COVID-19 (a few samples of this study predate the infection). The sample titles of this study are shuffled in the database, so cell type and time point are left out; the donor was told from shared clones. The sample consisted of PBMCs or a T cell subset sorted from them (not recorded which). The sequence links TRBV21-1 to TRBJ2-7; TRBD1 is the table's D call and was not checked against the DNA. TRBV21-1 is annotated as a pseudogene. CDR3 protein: CASSPPHLLDRDAYEQYF. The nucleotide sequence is TGTGCCAGCAGCCCCCCTCATTTGCTGGACAGGGACGCCTACGAGCAGTACTTC.